A selection of T cell receptor beta chains follows, all from one sample in a study of blood T cell repertoires in COVID-19. The repertoire was sequenced with immunoSEQ multiplex PCR; TCRdb's copy has only in-frame clones and lacks some. Here the sample spans fewer than 40,000 clones, about nine tenths being singletons. The sequencing sample was made of peripheral blood. The receptors come from a human donor with active COVID-19. The donor label of this sample is uncertain. Each CDR3 is given with its conserved first and last residue. A D gene is named only where the DNA matches it firmly. The size entry is marked missing in some rows and otherwise reads once, few, many or a size class.

>-|TRBV3-1/TRBV3-2|TRBJ1-5|TRBD1
CATLGTGQYSNQPQHF
TGTGCCACCCTAGGGACAGGACAATATAGCAATCAGCCCCAGCATTTT
>-|TRBV5-4|TRBJ2-2|TRBD2
CASSILAGSTGELFF
TGTGCCAGCAGCATACTAGCGGGGAGCACCGGGGAGCTGTTTTTT
>-|TRBV10-1|TRBJ2-3|-
CASSGGSTDTQYF
TGCGCCAGCAGTGGAGGGAGCACAGATACGCAGTATTTT
>-|TRBV5-6|TRBJ1-4|-
CASSFEPWTVDEKLFF
TGTGCCAGCAGCTTCGAACCCTGGACAGTTGATGAAAAACTGTTTTTT
>-|TRBV5-1|TRBJ2-1|-
CASSFASGPYNEQFF
TGCGCCAGCAGCTTTGCGAGCGGTCCCTACAATGAGCAGTTCTTC
>-|TRBV5-5|TRBJ1-2|-
CASSLELGGVGGYTF
TGTGCCAGCAGCTTGGAGTTGGGAGGGGTTGGTGGCTACACCTTC
>-|TRBV7-2|TRBJ2-7|-
CASSPLIDPYEQYF
TGTGCCAGCAGCCCACTTATCGATCCCTACGAGCAGTACTTC
>-|TRBV23-1|TRBJ2-7|TRBD2
CASSREGNEQYF
TGCGCCAGCAGTCGGGAGGGGAACGAGCAGTACTTC
>-|TRBV4-3|TRBJ2-1|-
CASSQGSGLSTSKNEQFF
TGCGCCAGCAGCCAAGGGAGTGGGTTAAGTACTTCTAAGAATGAGCAGTTCTTC
>once|TRBV5-1|TRBJ2-1|TRBD2
CASSFPSGTSDLNEQFF
TGCGCCAGCAGCTTCCCTTCGGGGACTAGCGATCTCAATGAGCAGTTCTTC
>-|TRBV4-2|TRBJ1-2|TRBD1
CASSQDPWVDRGLYGYTF
TGTGCCAGCAGCCAAGATCCCTGGGTGGACAGGGGCCTCTATGGCTACACCTTC
>-|TRBV7-2|TRBJ2-1|TRBD2
CASSLSGNNANEQFF
TGTGCCAGCAGCTTAAGCGGGAACAATGCAAATGAGCAGTTCTTC
>-|TRBV7-6|TRBJ2-7|-
CASSLEHTGSSYEQYF
TGTGCCAGCAGCTTAGAGCATACGGGGAGCTCCTACGAGCAGTACTTC
>-|TRBV7-3|TRBJ2-7|TRBD2
CASSPSGSRSSYEQYF
TGTGCCAGCAGCCCCAGCGGGAGCCGGAGCTCCTACGAGCAGTACTTC
>-|TRBV7-9|TRBJ1-3|-
CASSLLDGGSGNTIYF
TGTGCCAGCAGCTTATTGGACGGGGGCTCTGGAAACACCATATATTTT
>-|TRBV4-3|TRBJ2-7|-
CASSQDRGYEQYF
TGCGCCAGCAGCCAAGACCGGGGCTACGAGCAGTACTTC
>-|TRBV6-5|TRBJ2-3|-
CASSYSVSSTDTQYF
TGTGCCAGCAGTTACTCGGTCAGTTCCACAGATACGCAGTATTTT
>-|TRBV7-2|TRBJ1-2|-
CASSLGQAEPYGYTF
TGTGCCAGCAGCTTAGGTCAGGCAGAGCCCTATGGCTACACCTTC
>-|TRBV2|TRBJ1-5|-
CASRRERSNQPQHF
TGTGCCAGCAGGAGGGAGCGGAGCAATCAGCCCCAGCATTTT
>-|TRBV4-3|TRBJ2-7|TRBD2
CASSRSYPGTSGSSEQYF
TGCGCCAGCAGTCGAAGTTATCCCGGGACTAGCGGGAGCTCCGAGCAGTACTTC
>-|TRBV5-6|TRBJ1-1|TRBD1
CASTSTGFTEAFF
TGTGCCAGCACTTCGACAGGGTTCACTGAAGCTTTCTTT
>-|TRBV7-2|TRBJ2-7|-
CASNRGTYEQYF
TGTGCCAGCAACCGGGGGACCTACGAGCAGTACTTC
>-|TRBV13|TRBJ1-5|-
CASSLGGPYSNQPQHF
TGTGCCAGCAGCTTAGGGGGCCCTTATAGCAATCAGCCCCAGCATTTT
>-|TRBV9|TRBJ2-3|TRBD2
CASSATSGGNTDTQYF
TGTGCCAGCAGCGCGACTAGCGGGGGGAATACAGATACGCAGTATTTT
>-|TRBV10-3|TRBJ2-3|TRBD1
CAISGVLTGGLTDTQYF
TGTGCCATCAGTGGGGTTCTCACAGGGGGCTTGACAGATACGCAGTATTTT
>-|TRBV6-2/TRBV6-3|TRBJ1-5|-
CASSYGPGRRNQPQHF
TGTGCCAGCAGTTACGGCCCAGGGAGGCGCAATCAGCCCCAGCATTTT
>-|TRBV30|TRBJ2-1|TRBD2
CAWGREVRGYNEQFF
TGTGCCTGGGGCCGGGAGGTTCGCGGCTACAATGAGCAGTTCTTC
>-|TRBV11-1|TRBJ2-5|-
CASSLRGGRQTQYF
TGTGCCAGCAGCTTAAGGGGGGGCCGACAGACCCAGTACTTC
>once|TRBV27|TRBJ2-4|-
CASSQALKNIQYF
TGTGCCAGCAGCCAAGCTCTCAAAAACATTCAGTACTTC
>-|TRBV30|TRBJ1-2|-
CAWNTGNYGYTF
TGTGCCTGGAACACAGGAAACTATGGCTACACCTTC
>-|TRBV5-8|TRBJ2-3|TRBD2
CASSYLGGDTDTQYF
TGTGCCAGCAGCTACCTTGGGGGGGACACAGATACGCAGTATTTT
>-|TRBV7-2|TRBJ2-7|TRBD2
CASSLTAGATSYEQYF
TGTGCCAGCAGCTTAACAGCGGGGGCGACGTCCTACGAGCAGTACTTC
>-|TRBV12-3/TRBV12-4|TRBJ1-2|-
CASRRTSNYGYTF
TGTGCCAGCCGACGGACTTCCAACTATGGCTACACCTTC
>-|TRBV3-1/TRBV3-2|TRBJ2-1|-
CASSPYFQGGQFF
TGTGCCAGCAGCCCCTACTTCCAGGGTGGGCAGTTCTTC
>once|TRBV19|TRBJ2-4|TRBD2
CCTSGSKNIQYF
TGCTGTACTAGCGGGAGCAAAAACATTCAGTACTTC
>-|TRBV14|TRBJ2-1|-
CASSQDFYNEQFF
TGTGCCAGCAGCCAAGACTTCTACAATGAGCAGTTCTTC
>-|TRBV4-1|TRBJ1-2|-
CASSQEVAGWNYGYTF
TGCGCCAGCAGCCAGGAGGTGGCAGGTTGGAACTATGGCTACACCTTC
>-|TRBV21-1|TRBJ2-7|-
CASGTSGSYEQYF
TGTGCCAGCGGGACTAGCGGGAGTTACGAGCAGTACTTC
>-|TRBV18|TRBJ1-5|-
CASSLGPAGQPQHF
TGTGCCAGCTCTTTAGGACCCGCGGGGCAGCCCCAGCATTTT
>-|TRBV7-2|TRBJ2-7|TRBD2
CASSLGLAESYEQYF
TGTGCCAGCAGCTTAGGACTAGCGGAATCCTACGAGCAGTACTTC
>-|TRBV6-6|TRBJ2-5|-
CASSRFDPGSETQYF
TGTGCCAGCAGCCGATTCGACCCGGGGAGCGAGACCCAGTACTTC
>-|TRBV24-1|TRBJ2-1|TRBD2
CATSDSPGRDNEQFF
TGTGCCACCAGTGATTCCCCGGGGAGGGACAATGAGCAGTTCTTC
>-|TRBV3-1/TRBV3-2|TRBJ2-5|TRBD2
CASSQDVAGQSGVTQYF
TGTGCCAGCAGCCAAGATGTCGCAGGCCAGAGCGGGGTGACCCAGTACTTC
>-|TRBV5-1|TRBJ2-7|-
CASSLVGRSTYEQYF
TGCGCCAGCAGCTTGGTGGGGCGATCTACGTACGAGCAGTACTTC
>medium-sized|TRBV3-1/TRBV3-2|TRBJ2-2|TRBD2
CASSPRASGGAGAGELFF
TGTGCCAGCAGCCCTCGGGCTAGCGGGGGGGCAGGAGCCGGGGAGCTGTTTTTT
>-|TRBV23-1|TRBJ2-7|-
CASSQQFSVHEQYF
TGCGCCAGCAGTCAACAGTTCAGCGTCCACGAGCAGTACTTC
>-|TRBV7-2|TRBJ2-1|-
CASSDPGTQINNEQFF
TGTGCCAGCAGCGACCCAGGAACCCAAATTAACAATGAGCAGTTCTTC
>-|TRBV6-5|TRBJ2-3|-
CASSYQVPGTDTQYF
TGTGCCAGCAGTTACCAGGTACCAGGCACAGATACGCAGTATTTT
>-|TRBV6-5|TRBJ2-7|-
CASSTTAGAYEQYF
TGTGCCAGCAGTACAACAGCAGGGGCGTACGAGCAGTACTTC
>-|TRBV27|TRBJ1-1|TRBD1
CASSLFRTQGRGSEVFF
TGTGCCAGCAGTTTATTCAGGACTCAGGGCAGGGGGAGTGAAGTTTTCTTT
>-|TRBV4-3|TRBJ1-2|-
CASSQDGRTNYGYTF
TGCGCCAGCAGCCAAGACGGGAGGACTAACTATGGCTACACCTTC
>-|TRBV28|TRBJ2-1|TRBD1
CASSSGQGGRNEQFF
TGTGCCAGCAGTTCAGGACAGGGGGGTAGGAATGAGCAGTTCTTC
>-|TRBV7-2|TRBJ2-4|-
CASSLGGVAKNIQYF
TGTGCCAGCAGCTTAGGGGGGGTAGCCAAAAACATTCAGTACTTC
>-|TRBV7-2|TRBJ2-7|TRBD2
CASSSGLASHEQYF
TGTGCCAGCAGCTCGGGACTAGCGTCCCACGAGCAGTACTTC